This T cell receptor beta chain was captured in a study of blood T cell repertoires in COVID-19. Profiling relied on immunoSEQ multiplex PCR, and the TCRdb table lists in-frame clones only, not all of them. The data contain more than 250,000 clones, approximately 84% of them singletons. Sequenced sample: PBMCs or T cells enriched from blood (not recorded which). This receptor was taken from a woman aged 18-35 years who had recovered from COVID-19.

The CDR3 nucleotides are TGTGCCAGCAGCCAAGATTTCCCCCCTGACAGGGGATACGAGCAGTACTTC. Translating gives CASSQDFPPDRGYEQYF. This sequence joins TRBV3-1 (or the pseudogene TRBV3-2) and TRBJ2-7, with TRBD1 identical over 8 bases. Per the germline V gene, CDR1 is LGHDT and CDR2 is YNNKEL (reference sequence). The CDR3 sequence is 17 residues long. After removal of 0 bases from V and 4 bases from J, the junction contained 11 bases not matched to a gene.